The following is a TCR beta chain sequence with its context. Primers for the PCR totalled 60 Vbeta and 13 Jbeta. The assay was immunoSEQ multiplex PCR, and TCRdb's table has in-frame clones only and misses some. The sample contains more than 100,000 clones, about 78% of which appear only once. This specimen belongs to a study of cytomegalovirus exposure and HLA in healthy donors. The CDR3 runs to 17 residues. The trim removed 2 bases at V and 3 bases at J, leaving 8 bases unmatched. CDR1 is LGHNT and CDR2 is FRNRAP in the germline V gene. The chain couples TRBV12-5 to TRBJ2-1; TRBD2 matches 9 bases. The sequence was obtained from a middle-aged woman in good health and CMV-seropositive. The sequenced material came from PBMCs. The CDR3 loop is CASGLPSLLAGYNEQFF. CDR3 DNA: TGTGCTAGTGGTTTGCCATCCCTACTAGCGGGCTACAATGAGCAGTTCTTC.